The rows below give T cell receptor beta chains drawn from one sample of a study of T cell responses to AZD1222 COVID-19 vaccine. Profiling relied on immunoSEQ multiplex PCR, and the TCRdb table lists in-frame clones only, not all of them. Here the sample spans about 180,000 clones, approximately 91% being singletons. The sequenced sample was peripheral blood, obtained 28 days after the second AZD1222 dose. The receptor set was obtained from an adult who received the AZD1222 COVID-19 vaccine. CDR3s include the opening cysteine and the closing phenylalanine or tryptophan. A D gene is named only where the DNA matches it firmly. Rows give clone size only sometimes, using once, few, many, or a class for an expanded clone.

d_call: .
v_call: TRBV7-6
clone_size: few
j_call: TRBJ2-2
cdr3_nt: TGTGCCAGCAGCTTAGGTCAACTTCGGGGAGGCGGGGAGCTGTTTTTT
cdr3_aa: CASSLGQLRGGGELFF

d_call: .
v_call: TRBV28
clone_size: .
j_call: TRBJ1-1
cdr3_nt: TGTGCCAGCAGTTTGGAGACAATCAGGAATTCGAACACTGAAGCTTTCTTT
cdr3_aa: CASSLETIRNSNTEAFF

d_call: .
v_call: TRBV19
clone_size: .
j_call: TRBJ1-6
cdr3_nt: TGTGCCAGTAGCACCCAGGAGACCGTGGGAAAGGCCCTCCACTTT
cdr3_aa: CASSTQETVGKALHF

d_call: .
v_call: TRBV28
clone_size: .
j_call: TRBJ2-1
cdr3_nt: TGTGCCAGCAGTTCCTACAATGAGCAGTTCTTC
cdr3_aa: CASSSYNEQFF

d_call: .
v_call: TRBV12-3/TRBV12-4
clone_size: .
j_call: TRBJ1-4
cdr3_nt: TGTGCCAGCAGTCCTAATGAAAAACTGTTTTTT
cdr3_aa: CASSPNEKLFF

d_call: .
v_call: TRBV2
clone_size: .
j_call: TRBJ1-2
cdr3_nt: TGTGCCAGCAGCACACAGGGCCCGGAATATGGCTACACCTTC
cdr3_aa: CASSTQGPEYGYTF

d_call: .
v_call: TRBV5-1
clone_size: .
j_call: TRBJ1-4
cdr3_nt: TGCGCCAGCAGCAGGACGGGAGAAAAACTGTTTTTT
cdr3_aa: CASSRTGEKLFF

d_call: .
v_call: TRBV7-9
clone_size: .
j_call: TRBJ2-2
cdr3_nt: TGTGCCAGCAGCTTAGCCCAGGGCGGGCTGTTTTTT
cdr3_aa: CASSLAQGGLFF

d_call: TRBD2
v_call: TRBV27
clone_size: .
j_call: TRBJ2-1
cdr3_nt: TGTGCCAGCAGCCATATGGGGGGACTAGCGGGGGGCCCCTCCTACAATGAGCAGTTCTTC
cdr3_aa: CASSHMGGLAGGPSYNEQFF

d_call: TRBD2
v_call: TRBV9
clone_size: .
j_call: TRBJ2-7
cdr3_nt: TGTGCCAGCAGTTTAGCGGGAGGGTACGAGCAGTACTTC
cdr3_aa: CASSLAGGYEQYF

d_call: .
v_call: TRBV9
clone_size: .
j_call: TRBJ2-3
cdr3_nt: TGTGCCAGCAGCGTAGGACGAGGGGAGCCGAGCACAGATACGCAGTATTTT
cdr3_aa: CASSVGRGEPSTDTQYF

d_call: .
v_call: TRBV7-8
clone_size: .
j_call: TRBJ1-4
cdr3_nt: TGTGCCAGCAGCTCCTCTATACGTGTCGCAACTAATGAAAAACTGTTTTTT
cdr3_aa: CASSSSIRVATNEKLFF

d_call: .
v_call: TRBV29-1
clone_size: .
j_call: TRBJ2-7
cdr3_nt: TGCAGCGGAAAAGGGACCTCCTACGAGCAGTACTTC
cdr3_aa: CSGKGTSYEQYF

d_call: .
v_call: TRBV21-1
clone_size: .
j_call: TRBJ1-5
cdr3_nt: TGTGCCAGCAGCAAAGCGCAGGGTCTGCGGAGCAATCAGCCCCAGCATTTT
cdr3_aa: CASSKAQGLRSNQPQHF

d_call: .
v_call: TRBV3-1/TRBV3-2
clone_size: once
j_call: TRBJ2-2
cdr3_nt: TGTGCCAGCAGCCACACCGGGACACTGAACACCGGGGAGCTGTTTTTT
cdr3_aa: CASSHTGTLNTGELFF

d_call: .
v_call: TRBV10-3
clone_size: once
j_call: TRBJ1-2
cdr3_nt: TGTGCCATCAGTGAGCGAGGGTCTGACCTATTTGGCTACACCTTC
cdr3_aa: CAISERGSDLFGYTF

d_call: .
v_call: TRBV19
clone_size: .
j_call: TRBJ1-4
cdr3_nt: TGTGCCAGTGGAACCGGGCCAACTAATGAAAAACTGTTTTTT
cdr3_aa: CASGTGPTNEKLFF

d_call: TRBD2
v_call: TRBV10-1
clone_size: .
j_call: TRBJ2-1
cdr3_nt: TGCGCCAGCAGTGATGGCGGGAGTGCGTACAATGAGCAGTTCTTC
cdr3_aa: CASSDGGSAYNEQFF

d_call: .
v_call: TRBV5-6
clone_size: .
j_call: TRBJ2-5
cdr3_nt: TGTGCCAGCAGCTTGGAACGAATACTGCAGGGGGAGACCCAGTACTTC
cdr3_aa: CASSLERILQGETQYF

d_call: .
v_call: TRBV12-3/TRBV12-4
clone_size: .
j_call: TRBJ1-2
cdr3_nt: TGTGCCAGCAACCGGGAACCACGGGTTGGCTACACCTTC
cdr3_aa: CASNREPRVGYTF

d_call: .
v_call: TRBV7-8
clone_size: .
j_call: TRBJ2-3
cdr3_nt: TGTGCCAGCAGCTTAGCGACCTTACGCGGCACGCAGTATTTT
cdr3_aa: CASSLATLRGTQYF

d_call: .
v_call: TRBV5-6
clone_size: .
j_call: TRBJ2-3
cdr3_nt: TGTGCCAGCGCCCGACCCCCGTCAGATACGCAGTATTTT
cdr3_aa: CASARPPSDTQYF

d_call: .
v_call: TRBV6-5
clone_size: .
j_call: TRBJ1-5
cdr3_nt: TGTGCCAGCAGTTACTCGAATGGCGGGGGCAATCAGCCCCAGCATTTT
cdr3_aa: CASSYSNGGGNQPQHF

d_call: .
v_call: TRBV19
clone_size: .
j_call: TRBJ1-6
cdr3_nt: TGTGCCAGTAGTACAGGACAGAACTTTAATTCACCCCTCCACTTT
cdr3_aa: CASSTGQNFNSPLHF

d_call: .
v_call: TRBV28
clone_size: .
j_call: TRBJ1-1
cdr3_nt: TGTGCCAGCAGTTTATCGGAGGGTGAAGCTTTCTTT
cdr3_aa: CASSLSEGEAFF

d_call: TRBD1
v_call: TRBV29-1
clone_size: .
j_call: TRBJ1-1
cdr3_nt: TGCAGCGTTCGACAGGGGGGCCGCACTGAAGCTTTCTTT
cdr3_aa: CSVRQGGRTEAFF

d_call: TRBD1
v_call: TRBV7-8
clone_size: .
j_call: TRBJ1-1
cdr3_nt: TGTGCCAGCAGCTTAGGGACAGGGGGCATGAACACTGAAGCTTTCTTT
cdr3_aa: CASSLGTGGMNTEAFF

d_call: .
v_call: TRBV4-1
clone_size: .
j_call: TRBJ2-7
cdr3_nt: TGCGCCAGCAGCCAAGCCCAGGGGCTCTCCTACGAGCAGTACTTC
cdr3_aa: CASSQAQGLSYEQYF

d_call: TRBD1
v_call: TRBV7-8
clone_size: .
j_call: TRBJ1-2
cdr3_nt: TGTGCCAGCAGCTTAGCAGAGACAGGGGTGGGCTACACCTTC
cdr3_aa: CASSLAETGVGYTF

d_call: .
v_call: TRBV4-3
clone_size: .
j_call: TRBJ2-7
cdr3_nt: TGCGCCAGCAGCCAAGATGGCATGTTCGATTCCTACGAGCAGTACTTC
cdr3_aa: CASSQDGMFDSYEQYF

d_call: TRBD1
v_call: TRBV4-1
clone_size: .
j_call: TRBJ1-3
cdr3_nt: TGCGCCAGCAGCCCCATGGGACAGGGGGGGAACACCATATATTTT
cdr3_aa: CASSPMGQGGNTIYF

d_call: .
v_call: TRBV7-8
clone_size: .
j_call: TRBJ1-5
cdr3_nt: TGTGCCAGCAGCTCGTGGTCTCCCCTAGCAAATCAGCCCCAGCATTTT
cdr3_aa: CASSSWSPLANQPQHF

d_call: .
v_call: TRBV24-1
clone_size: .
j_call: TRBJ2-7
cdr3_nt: TGTGCCACCAAATCCCGAAGACCTACCTACGAGCAGTACTTC
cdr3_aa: CATKSRRPTYEQYF

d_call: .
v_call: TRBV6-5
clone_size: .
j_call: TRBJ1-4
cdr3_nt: TGTGCCAGCAGTTCTACCGTTGCAACTAATGAAAAACTGTTTTTT
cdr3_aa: CASSSTVATNEKLFF

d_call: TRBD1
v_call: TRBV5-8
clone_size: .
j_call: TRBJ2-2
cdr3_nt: TGTGCCAGCAGCCGACAGGGGAGAGCCGGGGAGCTGTTTTTT
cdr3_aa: CASSRQGRAGELFF

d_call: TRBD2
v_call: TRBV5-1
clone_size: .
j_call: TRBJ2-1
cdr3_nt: TGCGCCAGCAGCTTACCTCCGGGACTACCCTACAATGAGCAGTTCTTC
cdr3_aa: CASSLPPGLPYNEQFF

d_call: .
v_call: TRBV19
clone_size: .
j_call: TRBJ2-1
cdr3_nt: TGTGCCAGTAGTGGGGGAGGACAGCAGAGGAATGAGCAGTTCTTC
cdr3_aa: CASSGGGQQRNEQFF

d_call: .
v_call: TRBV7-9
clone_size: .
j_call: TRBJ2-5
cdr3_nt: TGTGCCAGCAGCGCCAGCGTGGAGGGTCTGACCCAGTACTTC
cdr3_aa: CASSASVEGLTQYF